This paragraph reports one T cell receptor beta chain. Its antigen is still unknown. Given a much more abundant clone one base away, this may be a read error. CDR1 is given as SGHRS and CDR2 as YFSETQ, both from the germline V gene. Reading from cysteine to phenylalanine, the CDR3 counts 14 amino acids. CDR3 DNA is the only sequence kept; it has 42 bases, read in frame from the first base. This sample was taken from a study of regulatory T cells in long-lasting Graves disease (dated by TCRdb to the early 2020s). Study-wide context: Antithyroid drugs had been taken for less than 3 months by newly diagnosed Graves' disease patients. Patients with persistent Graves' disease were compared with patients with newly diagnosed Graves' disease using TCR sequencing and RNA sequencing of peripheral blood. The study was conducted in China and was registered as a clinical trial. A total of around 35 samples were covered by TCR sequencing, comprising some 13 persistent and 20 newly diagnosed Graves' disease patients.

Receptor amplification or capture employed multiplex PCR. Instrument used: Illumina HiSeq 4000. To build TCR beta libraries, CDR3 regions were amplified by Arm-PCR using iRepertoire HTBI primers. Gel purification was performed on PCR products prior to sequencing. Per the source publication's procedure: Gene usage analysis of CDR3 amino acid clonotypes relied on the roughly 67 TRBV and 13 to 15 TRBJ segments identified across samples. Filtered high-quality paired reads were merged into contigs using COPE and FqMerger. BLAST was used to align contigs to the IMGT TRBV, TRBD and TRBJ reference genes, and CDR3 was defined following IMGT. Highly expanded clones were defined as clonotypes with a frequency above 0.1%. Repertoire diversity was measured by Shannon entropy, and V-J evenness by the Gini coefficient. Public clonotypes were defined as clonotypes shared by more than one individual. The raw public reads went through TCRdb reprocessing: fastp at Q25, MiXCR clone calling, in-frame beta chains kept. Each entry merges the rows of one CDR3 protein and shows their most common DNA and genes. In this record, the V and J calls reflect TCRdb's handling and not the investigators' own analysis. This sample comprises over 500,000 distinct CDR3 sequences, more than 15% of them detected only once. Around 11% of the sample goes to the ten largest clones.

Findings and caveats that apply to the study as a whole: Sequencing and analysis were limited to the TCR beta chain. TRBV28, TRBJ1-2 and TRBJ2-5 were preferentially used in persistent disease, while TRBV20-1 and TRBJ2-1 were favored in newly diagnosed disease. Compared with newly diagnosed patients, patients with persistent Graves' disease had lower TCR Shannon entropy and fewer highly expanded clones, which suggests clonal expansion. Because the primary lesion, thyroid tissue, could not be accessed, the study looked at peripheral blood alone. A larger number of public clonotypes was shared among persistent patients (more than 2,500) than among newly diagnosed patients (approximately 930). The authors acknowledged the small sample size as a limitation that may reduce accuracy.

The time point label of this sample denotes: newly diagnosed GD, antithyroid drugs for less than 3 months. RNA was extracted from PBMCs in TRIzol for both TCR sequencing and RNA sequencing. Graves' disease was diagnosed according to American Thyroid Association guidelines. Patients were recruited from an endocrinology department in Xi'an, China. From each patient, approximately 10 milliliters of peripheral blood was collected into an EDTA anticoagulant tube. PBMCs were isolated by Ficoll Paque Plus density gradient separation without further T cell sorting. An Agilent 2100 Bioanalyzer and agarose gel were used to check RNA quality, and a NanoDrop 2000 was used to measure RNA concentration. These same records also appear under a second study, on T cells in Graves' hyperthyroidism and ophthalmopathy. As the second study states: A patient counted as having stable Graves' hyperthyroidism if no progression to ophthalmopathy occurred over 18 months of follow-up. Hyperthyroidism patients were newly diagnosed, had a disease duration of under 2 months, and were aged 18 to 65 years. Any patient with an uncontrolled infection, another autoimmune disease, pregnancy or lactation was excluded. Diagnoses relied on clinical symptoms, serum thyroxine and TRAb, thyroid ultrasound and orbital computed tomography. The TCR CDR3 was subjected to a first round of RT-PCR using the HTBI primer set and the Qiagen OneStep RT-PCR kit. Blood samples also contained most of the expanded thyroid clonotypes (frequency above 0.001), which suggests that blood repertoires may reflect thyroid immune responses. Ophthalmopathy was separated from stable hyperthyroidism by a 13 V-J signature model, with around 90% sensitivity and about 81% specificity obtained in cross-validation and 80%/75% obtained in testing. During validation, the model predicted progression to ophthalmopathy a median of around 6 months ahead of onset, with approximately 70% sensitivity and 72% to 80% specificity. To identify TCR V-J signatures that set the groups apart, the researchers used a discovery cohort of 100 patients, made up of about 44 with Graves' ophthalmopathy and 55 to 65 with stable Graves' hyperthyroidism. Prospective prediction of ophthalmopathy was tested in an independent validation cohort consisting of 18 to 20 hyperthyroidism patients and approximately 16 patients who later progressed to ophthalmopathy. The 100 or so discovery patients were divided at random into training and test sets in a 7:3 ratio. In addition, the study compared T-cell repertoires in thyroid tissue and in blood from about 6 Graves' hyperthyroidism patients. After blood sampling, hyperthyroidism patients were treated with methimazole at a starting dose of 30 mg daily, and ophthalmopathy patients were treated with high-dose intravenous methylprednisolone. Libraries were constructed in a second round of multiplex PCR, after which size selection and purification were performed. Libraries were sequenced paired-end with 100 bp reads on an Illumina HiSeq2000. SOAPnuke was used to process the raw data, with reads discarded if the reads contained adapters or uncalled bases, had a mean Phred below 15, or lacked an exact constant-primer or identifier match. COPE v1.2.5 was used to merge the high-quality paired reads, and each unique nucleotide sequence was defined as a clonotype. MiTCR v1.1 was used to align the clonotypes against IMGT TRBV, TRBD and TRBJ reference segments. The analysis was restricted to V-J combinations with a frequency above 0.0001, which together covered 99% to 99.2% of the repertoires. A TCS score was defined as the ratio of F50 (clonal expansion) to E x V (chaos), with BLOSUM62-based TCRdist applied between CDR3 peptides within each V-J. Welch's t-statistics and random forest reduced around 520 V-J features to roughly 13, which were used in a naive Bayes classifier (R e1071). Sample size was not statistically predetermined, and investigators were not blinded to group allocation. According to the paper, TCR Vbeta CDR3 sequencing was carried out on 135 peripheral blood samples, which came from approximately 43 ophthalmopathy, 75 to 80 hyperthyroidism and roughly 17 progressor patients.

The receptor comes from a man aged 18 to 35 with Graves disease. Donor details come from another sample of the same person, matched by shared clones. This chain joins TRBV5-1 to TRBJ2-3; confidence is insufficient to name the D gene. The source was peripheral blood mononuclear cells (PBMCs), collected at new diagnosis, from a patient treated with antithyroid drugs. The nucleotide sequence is TGCGCCGGCAGCTTGTTGTCGTCCACAGATACGCAGTATTTT. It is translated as CAGSLLSSTDTQYF.